Each of the 13 T cell receptor beta chains below was sequenced from the same sample in a study of cytomegalovirus exposure and HLA in healthy donors. The PCR contained 60 Vbeta and 13 Jbeta primers. Using immunoSEQ multiplex PCR, the repertoire was profiled, and TCRdb retains in-frame clones only, with some absent. The sample records about 130,000 clones, approximately 71% being singletons. Sequencing was done on a sample of PBMCs. All receptors come from a man aged 25-45 years in good health and CMV-seronegative.

The chain uses TRBV7-9 and TRBJ1-1; TRBD1 agrees at 7 bases. The ends lost 3 bases at V and 8 bases at J; junction bases unmatched: 6. The CDR3 is made up of 13 amino acids. Germline loops: CDR1 SEHNR, CDR2 FQNEAQ (reference sequence). CDR3 DNA: TGTGCCAGCAGCTTTGGGGACAGTCTGGAAGCTTTCTTT. Its translation is CASSFGDSLEAFF.

A single count supports this clone. This sequence joins TRBV19 and TRBJ2-1; 8 bases line up with TRBD2. Germline lookup yields CDR1 LNHDA and CDR2 SQIVND (reference sequence). The CDR3 runs to 15 residues. V gave up 5 bases and J gave up 3 bases; unmatched junction bases: 6. The CDR3 here is CASSVSGSIYNEQFF. The CDR3 region has the DNA TGTGCCAGTAGTGTGAGCGGGAGTATCTACAATGAGCAGTTCTTC.

This clone was counted between two and nine times. The chain links TRBV9 to TRBJ2-6; 8 bases are a match to TRBD1. CDR3 length equals 17 residues. V shed 0 bases and J 4 bases; nucleotides not matched to a gene: 6. The germline gives CDR1 SGDLS, CDR2 YYNGEE. The CDR3 here is CASSVGTGSLGANVLTF. DNA of the CDR3: TGTGCCAGCAGCGTAGGGACAGGGAGTTTAGGGGCCAACGTCCTGACTTTC. Together with reference TRBV9 and TRBJ2-6, the CDR3 gives the full variable domain: DSGVTQTPKHLITATGQRVTLRCSPRSGDLSVYWYQQSLDQGLQFLIQYYNGEERAKGNILERFSAQQFPDLHSELNLSSLELGDSALYFCASSVGTGSLGANVLTFGAGSRLTVL.

This clone has just a few counts. The V call is TRBV6-5, the J call TRBJ2-1; possible D gene TRBD1, 6 bases. The germline V gene encodes CDR1 MNHEY and CDR2 SVGAGI. The V and J ends lost 0 bases and 5 bases respectively, with 14 bases between them. This CDR3 is built from 16 residues. CDR3 residues: CASSYSWDNSHNEQFF. The CDR3 DNA sequence: TGTGCCAGCAGTTACTCCTGGGACAACAGTCACAATGAGCAGTTCTTC.

The chain is built from TRBV9 and TRBJ2-3, with a possible D match to TRBD1 (6 bases). Germline assignment: CDR1 SGDLS and CDR2 YYNGEE. The CDR3 contains 14 residues. V gave up 7 bases and J gave up 2 bases, with 14 bases separating them. The CDR3 spells CASAIDRITDTQYF. The CDR3, as DNA: TGTGCCAGCGCGATTGACAGGATCACAGATACGCAGTATTTT.

V is TRBV2 and J is TRBJ2-7; tentative D call: TRBD1 (5 bases). CDR1 is SNHLY, CDR2 FYNNEI, per germline. V was trimmed by 7 bases and J by 3 bases, leaving 13 bases between them. The length of the CDR3 is 13 residues. In DNA form, the CDR3 reads TGTGCCAGCATAACGGACACCAACTACGAGCAGTACTTC. Protein product: CASITDTNYEQYF. Full variable domain (missing parts from reference TRBV2 and TRBJ2-7): EPEVTQTPSHQVTQMGQEVILRCVPISNHLYFYWYRQILGQKVEFLVSFYNNEISEKSEIFDDQFSVERPDGSNFTLKIRSTKLEDSAMYFCASITDTNYEQYFGPGTRLTVT.

The CDR3 region has the DNA TGTGCCAGCAGCGTAGGCGGGACAGGTTCTAACTATGGCTACACCTTC. Translated, it gives CASSVGGTGSNYGYTF. The chain joins TRBV9 to TRBJ1-2, with TRBD1 matching over 8 bases. There are 16 residues in the CDR3. Germline V gene data show CDR1 as SGDLS and CDR2 as YYNGEE. J was trimmed by 0 bases and V by 0 bases; bases with no gene match: 4.

This clone was observed a single time. The chain employs TRBV6-4 and TRBJ2-5; 9 bases match TRBD1. The assigned J gene may be wrong: the sequence end matches TRBJ2-7 better. The germline V gene encodes CDR1 MRHNA and CDR2 SNTAGT. The CDR3 loop spans 14 amino acids. The CDR3 reads CASSDWDRVYEQYF. CDR3 sequence (DNA): TGTGCCAGCAGTGACTGGGACAGGGTCTACGAGCAGTACTTC.

The chain employs TRBV5-1 and TRBJ2-1, with 9 bases aligning to TRBD2. The CDR3 is 17 residues long. In germline, CDR1 is SGHRS, CDR2 YFSETQ. V shed 4 bases, J shed 0 bases, and the junction held 8 bases outside the gene matches. The CDR3 nucleotides read TGCGCCAGCAGCCCATCTGGCGGGAGGGCCTCCTACAATGAGCAGTTCTTC. It specifies CASSPSGGRASYNEQFF.

The CDR3: CAITDDLAGGLTGELFF. The CDR3 nucleotides read TGTGCCATCACGGACGACTTAGCGGGAGGGCTCACCGGGGAGCTGTTTTTT. This rearrangement joins TRBV10-3 to TRBJ2-2, with TRBD2 identical over 11 bases. The CDR3 runs to 17 residues. CDR1 ENHRY and CDR2 SYGVKD come from the germline V gene. The J segment lost 4 bases and the V segment lost 7 bases, leaving 11 bases of the junction unmatched.

The CDR3 sequence: CASSQETYRGDYEQYF. CDR3 nucleotide sequence: TGTGCCAGCAGCCAAGAGACGTACAGGGGAGACTACGAGCAGTACTTC. The chain carries TRBV4-2 and TRBJ2-7; 7 nucleotides line up with TRBD1. The CDR3 loop spans 16 amino acids. Unmatched junction bases numbered 8, after V lost 0 bases and J lost 3 bases. The V gene's germline CDR1 is LGHNA and CDR2 YNFKEQ.

J is TRBJ2-1 and V is TRBV2; unclear D gene. V lost 5 bases, J lost 0 bases, and 5 bases lay in between. The germline V gene encodes CDR1 SNHLY and CDR2 FYNNEI. The CDR3 covers 13 residues. DNA for the CDR3: TGTGCCAGCAGTACAACCTCCTACAATGAGCAGTTCTTC. This encodes CASSTTSYNEQFF.

This rearrangement joins TRBV7-2 to TRBJ1-2; TRBD1 aligns across 11 bases. CDR3 size: 15 residues. V lost 1 base and J lost 4; bases outside the gene matches: 2. Germline V gene sequence: CDR1 SGHTA, CDR2 FQGNSA. The DNA of the CDR3 is TGTGCCAGCAGCTTAGACGGGACAGGGGGCTATGGCTACACCTTC. Its translation: CASSLDGTGGYGYTF.